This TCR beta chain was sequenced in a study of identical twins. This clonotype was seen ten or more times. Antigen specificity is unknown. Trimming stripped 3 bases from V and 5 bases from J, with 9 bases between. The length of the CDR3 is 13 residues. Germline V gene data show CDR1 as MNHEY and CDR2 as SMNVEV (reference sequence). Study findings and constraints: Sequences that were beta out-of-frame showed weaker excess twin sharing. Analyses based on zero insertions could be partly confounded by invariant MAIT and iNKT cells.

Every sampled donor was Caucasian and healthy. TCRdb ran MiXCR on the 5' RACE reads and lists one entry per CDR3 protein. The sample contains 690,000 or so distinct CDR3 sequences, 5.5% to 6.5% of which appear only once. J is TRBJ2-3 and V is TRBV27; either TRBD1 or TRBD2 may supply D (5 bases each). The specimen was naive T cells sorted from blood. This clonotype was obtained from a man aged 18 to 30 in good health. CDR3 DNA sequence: TGTGCCAGCAGTTTCGAGGGGCAAGATACGCAGTATTTT. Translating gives CASSFEGQDTQYF.